The present entry profiles one TCR beta chain with its context. Its antigen is not yet known. Qualities for individual bases were not recorded, and no much larger clone is one base off. TCRbeta CDR3 regions were amplified from genomic DNA using the immunoSEQ Assay, a bias-controlled multiplex PCR. Per the source publication's procedure: The number of nucleated cells in each sample was estimated by amplification of reference gene primers within the assay. To quantify the absolute abundance of each unique TCRbeta CDR3 rearrangement, sequence reads were collapsed and filtered. For each sample, productive Simpson clonality was calculated as the square root of Simpson's diversity index over productive rearrangements. TCRdb stores this immuneACCESS table with in-frame sequences only. Part of the clones is absent; in the studies checked, under half of the shortfall reflects unresolved V genes, and no reason is known for the rest. V, J and clone size derive from that table, while D and trimming were established from the DNA sequence. For this sample the table gives about 330,000 clones, of which approximately 90% were detected only once. The top ten clonotypes cover 4% of the sample.

The sample comes from a study of blood T cell repertoires in COVID-19 (dated by TCRdb to about 2020). Broadly, across the study: Collaborator samples came from the United States, Italy and Spain and covered acute and convalescent phases of COVID-19. The sample metadata nearly always contained a de-identified subject ID, COVID-19 status, age in years and sex. The repertoires were released in a freely available public database meant as a resource for research on the immune response to SARS-CoV-2. Where available, HLA class I and class II types were obtained from metadata supplied by the sample provider rather than from assay-based typing. Samples were obtained from the ongoing ImmuneRACE study (first 160 participants) and from over 1,000 subjects provided by 6 global collaborators. Subjects who had been exposed to COVID-19, were actively infected with it, or had recovered from it provided the deeply sampled blood TCRbeta repertoires that made up the dataset. The prospective study material was composed of cDNA or gDNA derived from T cells, B-cell-depleted T cells, or PBMCs.

Collaborating institutions collected whole blood in K2EDTA tubes following their own protocols. For TCRbeta analysis, collaborator samples were shipped as frozen whole blood, as isolated PBMCs, or as DNA extracted from either sample type. CDR1 and CDR2 are drawn from the germline V gene: SGDLS, YYNGEE. Inclusive of the bounding cysteine and phenylalanine, the CDR3 is 17 residues long. The only DNA kept is the CDR3, 51 bases in frame from the first base. Trimming removed 2 bases from V and 6 bases from J; the gene matches leave 11 bases unexplained. Here is what the overall study found, with its caveats: The amount of clinical and demographic metadata varied by source and participant and was provided uncurated.

The sequence is built from TRBV9 and TRBJ2-2, and TRBD2 aligns with 9 junction nucleotides. Sequenced sample: peripheral blood. This clonotype was obtained from a woman between 50 and 59 years old with active or convalescent COVID-19. The DNA sequence is as follows: TGTGCCAGCAGCGTCCATGGGGCGGGGGGGCTGGCCGGGGAGCTGTTTTTT. The resulting protein is CASSVHGAGGLAGELFF.